Listed below are T cell receptor beta chains from one sample, sequenced in a study of blood T cell repertoires in COVID-19. Only in-frame clones appear in the TCRdb table, and some are missing; sequencing was by immunoSEQ multiplex PCR. Of around 180,000 clones in the sample, roughly 85% were seen once. The sequencing sample was made of peripheral blood. All receptors derive from a man aged 55 to 70 with acute or convalescent COVID-19. Each CDR3 is given with its conserved first and last residue. A D gene is named only where the DNA matches it firmly. Clone size appears in some rows only: once, few, many, or a class for an expanded clone.

j_gene: TRBJ2-7; v_gene: TRBV18; abundance: .; d_gene: TRBD1; CDR3aa: CASSRRDRGSGEQYF; CDR3nt: TGTGCCAGCTCACGCCGGGACAGGGGCTCCGGCGAGCAGTACTTC
j_gene: TRBJ2-6; v_gene: TRBV19; abundance: .; d_gene: .; CDR3aa: CASSIQSRAGANVLTF; CDR3nt: TGTGCCAGTAGTATACAGAGCCGGGCTGGGGCCAACGTCCTGACTTTC
j_gene: TRBJ1-2; v_gene: TRBV12-2; abundance: .; d_gene: .; CDR3aa: CASRPDGERNTNYGYTF; CDR3nt: TGTGCAAGTCGCCCCGACGGAGAACGAAATACTAACTATGGCTACACCTTC
j_gene: TRBJ1-5; v_gene: TRBV6-2/TRBV6-3; abundance: once; d_gene: .; CDR3aa: CASSQELRKPQHF; CDR3nt: TGTGCCAGCAGTCAAGAACTGCGCAAGCCCCAGCATTTT
j_gene: TRBJ2-7; v_gene: TRBV27; abundance: once; d_gene: TRBD2; CDR3aa: CASSYRTSQDYEQYF; CDR3nt: TGTGCCAGCAGTTATAGGACTAGCCAAGACTACGAGCAGTACTTC
j_gene: TRBJ1-5; v_gene: TRBV19; abundance: .; d_gene: TRBD1; CDR3aa: CASSWDRGFVAHNQPQHF; CDR3nt: TGTGCCAGTAGTTGGGACAGGGGGTTTGTGGCCCATAATCAGCCCCAGCATTTT
j_gene: TRBJ2-2; v_gene: TRBV20-1; abundance: .; d_gene: TRBD2; CDR3aa: CSASPGSGRAGELFF; CDR3nt: TGCAGTGCTAGTCCCGGGAGCGGGAGAGCCGGGGAGCTGTTTTTT
j_gene: TRBJ1-4; v_gene: TRBV7-2; abundance: .; d_gene: TRBD1; CDR3aa: CASSRRTGADEKLFF; CDR3nt: TGTGCCAGCAGCCGTCGGACAGGCGCGGATGAAAAACTGTTTTTT
j_gene: TRBJ2-5; v_gene: TRBV6-2/TRBV6-3; abundance: .; d_gene: TRBD1; CDR3aa: CASSPLPGQASQETQYF; CDR3nt: TGTGCCAGCAGCCCCCTACCGGGACAGGCTAGCCAAGAGACCCAGTACTTC
j_gene: TRBJ2-7; v_gene: TRBV5-1; abundance: .; d_gene: .; CDR3aa: CASSLTPEAPYYEQYF; CDR3nt: TGCGCCAGCAGCTTGACCCCCGAAGCCCCCTACTACGAGCAGTACTTC
j_gene: TRBJ2-7; v_gene: TRBV6-5; abundance: .; d_gene: .; CDR3aa: CASSYSASSSYEQYF; CDR3nt: TGTGCCAGCAGTTACTCAGCGAGTAGCTCCTACGAGCAGTACTTC
j_gene: TRBJ2-7; v_gene: TRBV9; abundance: .; d_gene: TRBD2; CDR3aa: CASSPSGSLSYEQYF; CDR3nt: TGTGCCAGCAGCCCTAGCGGGAGCCTTTCCTACGAGCAGTACTTC
j_gene: TRBJ2-7; v_gene: TRBV2; abundance: once; d_gene: TRBD1; CDR3aa: CASSFSRDSEQYF; CDR3nt: TGTGCCAGCAGTTTTTCCCGGGACAGCGAGCAGTACTTC
j_gene: TRBJ2-7; v_gene: TRBV5-5; abundance: once; d_gene: TRBD2; CDR3aa: CASSLTSQYEQYF; CDR3nt: TGTGCCAGCAGTCTGACTAGCCAGTACGAGCAGTACTTC
j_gene: TRBJ1-1; v_gene: TRBV4-2; abundance: .; d_gene: .; CDR3aa: CASSQDIRDTEAFF; CDR3nt: TGTGCCAGCAGCCAAGATATACGGGACACTGAAGCTTTCTTT
j_gene: TRBJ2-7; v_gene: TRBV11-2; abundance: .; d_gene: TRBD2; CDR3aa: CASSPSGVSSYEQYF; CDR3nt: TGTGCCAGCAGTCCTAGCGGGGTAAGCTCCTACGAGCAGTACTTC
j_gene: TRBJ1-2; v_gene: TRBV7-8; abundance: .; d_gene: TRBD1; CDR3aa: CASSSTGDRIFSGYTF; CDR3nt: TGTGCCAGCAGCTCCACCGGGGACAGGATATTCTCAGGCTACACCTTC
j_gene: TRBJ2-1; v_gene: TRBV5-1; abundance: .; d_gene: TRBD2; CDR3aa: CASSPTSVDEQFF; CDR3nt: TGCGCCAGCAGCCCCACTAGCGTTGATGAGCAGTTCTTC
j_gene: TRBJ1-2; v_gene: TRBV30; abundance: .; d_gene: .; CDR3aa: CAWTQGRYGYTF; CDR3nt: TGTGCCTGGACCCAGGGCCGCTATGGCTACACCTTC
j_gene: TRBJ2-2; v_gene: TRBV4-2; abundance: .; d_gene: TRBD2; CDR3aa: CASSQGLAGGPDTGELFF; CDR3nt: TGTGCCAGCAGCCAGGGACTAGCGGGAGGGCCTGACACCGGGGAGCTGTTTTTT
j_gene: TRBJ2-2; v_gene: TRBV3-1/TRBV3-2; abundance: .; d_gene: TRBD1; CDR3aa: CASRRRDRDTGELFF; CDR3nt: TGTGCCAGCAGAAGACGGGACAGAGACACCGGGGAGCTGTTTTTT
j_gene: TRBJ2-5; v_gene: TRBV28; abundance: .; d_gene: TRBD1; CDR3aa: CASTWGQDQETQYF; CDR3nt: TGTGCCAGCACCTGGGGACAGGACCAAGAGACCCAGTACTTC
j_gene: TRBJ1-5; v_gene: TRBV7-2; abundance: .; d_gene: .; CDR3aa: CASSFSGFGNQPQHF; CDR3nt: TGTGCCAGCAGCTTCTCAGGGTTCGGGAATCAGCCCCAGCATTTT
j_gene: TRBJ2-3; v_gene: TRBV7-9; abundance: .; d_gene: TRBD1; CDR3aa: CASSLAGTGRADTQYF; CDR3nt: TGTGCCAGCAGCTTAGCGGGGACAGGGCGTGCAGATACGCAGTATTTT
j_gene: TRBJ2-1; v_gene: TRBV2; abundance: .; d_gene: .; CDR3aa: CASTVSGGREQFF; CDR3nt: TGTGCCAGCACAGTCTCTGGCGGAAGGGAGCAGTTCTTC
j_gene: TRBJ2-2; v_gene: TRBV7-2; abundance: few; d_gene: .; CDR3aa: CASSFASTGELFF; CDR3nt: TGTGCCAGCAGCTTTGCGTCCACCGGGGAGCTGTTTTTT
j_gene: TRBJ2-2; v_gene: TRBV7-2; abundance: few; d_gene: TRBD2; CDR3aa: CASSPPSSGAGELFF; CDR3nt: TGTGCCAGCAGCCCTCCTAGTAGCGGGGCCGGGGAGCTGTTTTTT
j_gene: TRBJ2-4; v_gene: TRBV5-1; abundance: .; d_gene: .; CDR3aa: CASSLDSIQYF; CDR3nt: TGCGCCAGCAGCTTGGATAGCATTCAGTACTTC